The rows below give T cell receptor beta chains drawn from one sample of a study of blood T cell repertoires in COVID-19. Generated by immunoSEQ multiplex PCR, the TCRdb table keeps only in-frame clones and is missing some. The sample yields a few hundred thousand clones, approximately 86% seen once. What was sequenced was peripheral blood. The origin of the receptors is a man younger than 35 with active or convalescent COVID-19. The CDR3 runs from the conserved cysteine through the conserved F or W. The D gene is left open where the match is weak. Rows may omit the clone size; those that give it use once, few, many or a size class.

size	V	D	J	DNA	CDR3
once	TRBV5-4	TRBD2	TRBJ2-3	TGTGCCAGCAGCTTGTATCTAGCGGGGGGCGGGGCAGATACGCAGTATTTT	CASSLYLAGGGADTQYF
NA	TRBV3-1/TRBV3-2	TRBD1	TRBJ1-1	TGTGCCAGCAGCCCCCCACCGGGACAGCGGAACACTGAAGCTTTCTTT	CASSPPPGQRNTEAFF
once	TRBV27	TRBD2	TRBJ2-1	TGTGCCAGCAGTAGCGGGGGCTCCTACAATGAGCAGTTCTTC	CASSSGGSYNEQFF
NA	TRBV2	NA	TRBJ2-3	TGTGCCAGCAGTTCCCTAGGCACAGATACGCAGTATTTT	CASSSLGTDTQYF
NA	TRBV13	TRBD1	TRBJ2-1	TGTGCCAGCAGGGGACAGGGGGCTGGGAATGAGCAGTTCTTC	CASRGQGAGNEQFF
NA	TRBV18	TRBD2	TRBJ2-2	TGTGCCAGCTCACTACAAACTAGCGGGGTTGACACCGGGGAGCTGTTTTTT	CASSLQTSGVDTGELFF
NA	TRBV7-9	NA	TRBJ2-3	TGTGCCAGCAGCTTAGCTAGCGGTCCGCGGGATACGCAGTATTTT	CASSLASGPRDTQYF
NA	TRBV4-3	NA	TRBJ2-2	TGCGCCAGCAGCCAATCGGGACTCCTCTACACCGGGGAGCTGTTTTTT	CASSQSGLLYTGELFF
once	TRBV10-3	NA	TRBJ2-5	TGTGCCATCAGTGACCGGGTCAGAGAGACCCAGTACTTC	CAISDRVRETQYF
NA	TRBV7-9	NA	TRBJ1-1	TGTGCCAGCAGCTTAGGGACATCGAACACTGAAGCTTTCTTT	CASSLGTSNTEAFF
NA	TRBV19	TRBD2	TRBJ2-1	TGTGCCAGTAGGACCAATGCCTGGGGGGGTTACAATGAGCAGTTCTTC	CASRTNAWGGYNEQFF
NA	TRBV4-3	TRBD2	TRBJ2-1	TGCGCCAGCAGCCAAGAGGTGGCTAGCGGGGGGTTTGATGAGCAGTTCTTC	CASSQEVASGGFDEQFF
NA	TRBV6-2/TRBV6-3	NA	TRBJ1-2	TGTGCCAGCAGTTCCAGGGTTTTCTATGGCTACACCTTC	CASSSRVFYGYTF
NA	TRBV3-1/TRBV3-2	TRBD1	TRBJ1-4	TGTGCCAGCGCTGACAGGGGTTATGAAAAACTGTTTTTT	CASADRGYEKLFF
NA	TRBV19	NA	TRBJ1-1	TGTGCCAGTAGTCCGGGGGTGGGCACTGAAGCTTTCTTT	CASSPGVGTEAFF
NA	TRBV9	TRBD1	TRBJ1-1	TGTGCCAGCAGCCCGCAGAGGGGGCCGAACACTGAAGCTTTCTTT	CASSPQRGPNTEAFF
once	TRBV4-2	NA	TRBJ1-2	TGTGCCAGCAGCCAAGAGCGGAACTATGGCTACACCTTC	CASSQERNYGYTF
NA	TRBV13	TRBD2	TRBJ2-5	TGTGCCAGCAGCTCCCGACTAGCGGGGGGAGAGACCCAGTACTTC	CASSSRLAGGETQYF
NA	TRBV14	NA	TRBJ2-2	TGTGCCAGCAGCCAAGACTTTGGGGCCTCGAACACCGGGGAGCTGTTTTTT	CASSQDFGASNTGELFF
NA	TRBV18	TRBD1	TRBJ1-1	TGTGCCAGCTCCCGGGAAGGGGGCGCGATTACTGAAGCTTTCTTT	CASSREGGAITEAFF
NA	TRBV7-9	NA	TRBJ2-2	TGTGCCAGCAGCGCAAACTGGAGCGGGGAGCTGTTTTTT	CASSANWSGELFF
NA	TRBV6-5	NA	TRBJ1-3	TGTGCCAGCAGTTCCCGGACAACCTCTGGAAACACCATATATTTT	CASSSRTTSGNTIYF
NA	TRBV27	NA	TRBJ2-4	TGTGCCAGCAGTTTAAGGGGGAAAAACATTCAGTACTTC	CASSLRGKNIQYF
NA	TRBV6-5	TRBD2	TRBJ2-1	TGTGCCAGCAGAGGTAGCGGGGGGTCTATCGATGAGCAGTTCTTC	CASRGSGGSIDEQFF
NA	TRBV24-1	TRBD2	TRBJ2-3	TGTGCCACCAGTGATCCCGGGACTAGCCTAGATACGCAGTATTTT	CATSDPGTSLDTQYF
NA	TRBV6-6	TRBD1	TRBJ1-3	TGTGCCAGCGGCTCAGGGGGCTCTGGAAACACCATATATTTT	CASGSGGSGNTIYF
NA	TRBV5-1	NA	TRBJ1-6	TGCGCCAGCAATGAGGACAGCAATTCACCCCTCCACTTT	CASNEDSNSPLHF
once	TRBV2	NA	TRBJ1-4	TGTGCCAGCAGTGAAGGGGGCGGAAAAAATGAAAAACTGTTTTTT	CASSEGGGKNEKLFF
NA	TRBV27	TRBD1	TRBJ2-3	TGTGCCAGCAGAACATCAAACCCGGGACAGGGGAGGACAGATACGCAGTATTTT	CASRTSNPGQGRTDTQYF
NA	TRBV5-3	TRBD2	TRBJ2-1	TGTGCCAGAAGCTCTAGCGGGGGTGACAATGAGCAGTTCTTC	CARSSSGGDNEQFF
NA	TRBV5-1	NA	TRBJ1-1	TGCGCCAGCAGCGTTAGTATGAGGACACCGAACACTGAAGCTTTCTTT	CASSVSMRTPNTEAFF
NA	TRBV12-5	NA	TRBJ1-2	TGTGCTAGTGGTTTCCCCGGACAGTTC	CASGFPGQF
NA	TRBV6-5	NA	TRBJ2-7	TGTGCCAGCAGTTCCGGGGTCTCTGGGGAGCAGTACTTC	CASSSGVSGEQYF
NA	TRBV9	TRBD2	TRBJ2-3	TGTGCCAGCAGCGTAGGGCTAGCGGAGCAGTATTTT	CASSVGLAEQYF
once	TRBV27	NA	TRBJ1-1	TGTGCCAGCAGTTTGGGGGGGGGCGGAGGCACTGAAGCTTTCTTT	CASSLGGGGGTEAFF
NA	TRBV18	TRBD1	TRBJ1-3	TGTGCCAGCTCAGCAAACCCGACAGGGACCTCTGGAAACACCATATATTTT	CASSANPTGTSGNTIYF
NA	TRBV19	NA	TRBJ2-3	TGTGCCAGTAGTATATGGGCAAAAGTAAGCACAGATACGCAGTATTTT	CASSIWAKVSTDTQYF